This entry concerns a single TCR beta chain. Its cognate antigen is unknown. This sample was included in a study of post-analysis software for immune sequencing data. Study information: The patients showed relapsing-remitting, secondary progressive and progressive-relapsing multiple sclerosis courses. Study-level findings and limits: Same-batch preparations were strongly co-clustered by F measure. Comparison with controls showed significantly lower normalized Chao1 diversity in multiple sclerosis patients. Four or five TRBV segments (TRBV5-6, TRBV5-1 and TRBV20-1 among them) occurred more frequently in patients than in controls.

Unique molecular identifiers were built into the TCR beta cDNA libraries. Input amounts of roughly 1 to 10 million T cells were used. These gave approximately 500,000 cDNA molecules, so each molecule approximated one T cell. One entry per CDR3 protein results from TCRdb running MiXCR on the PCR reads. The table lists around 250,000 distinct CDR3 sequences, 36% of them singletons. The CDR3 spans 13 residues. The rearrangement joins TRBV12-3 or TRBV12-4 to TRBJ2-5; the D gene is possibly TRBD1 (5 bases). The J call is uncertain, as TRBJ2-7 better fits the DNA end. Sequenced sample: blood. The clonotype was recovered from a girl aged 5 to 17 with multiple sclerosis. The CDR3 bases are TGTGCCAGCAGTTTAAAAGGGGTCTACGAGCAGTACTTC. It translates to CASSLKGVYEQYF.